These 3 T cell receptor beta chains were all obtained from the same sample, sequenced in a study of STAT3 mutations in large granular lymphocyte leukemia. Overall study results and limits: Every T-LGLL patient had at least one immunodominant TCRbeta clonotype.

The method was immunoSEQ multiplex PCR; TCRdb's version includes in-frame clones alone and lacks a portion of them. Counted here are about 42,000 clones, roughly 77% occurring once; the ten biggest clones make up approximately 0.39%. These receptors' antigens are unknown. The sequencing input was PBMCs. These receptors were obtained from a human donor with T large granular lymphocyte leukemia. Some clones in this sample may be carry-over from other donors' samples.

This clone has just a few counts. The gene calls are TRBV19 and TRBJ1-2, with no clear D. There are 13 residues in the CDR3. V was clipped by 2 bases and J by 0 bases, with 4 bases between them. The germline gives CDR1 LNHDA, CDR2 SQIVND (reference sequence). The DNA for the CDR3 is TGTGCCAGTAGTATATTGGCTAACTATGGCTACACCTTC. Protein sequence: CASSILANYGYTF.

This chain joins TRBV7-9 and TRBJ2-3, with D possibly TRBD2 on 6 matching bases. Germline V gives CDR1 SEHNR, CDR2 FQNEAQ (reference sequence). The CDR3 runs to 16 residues. The ends were cut back, 2 bases at V and 2 bases at J, with 14 bases in the middle. CDR3 region: CASSLIPGLLTDTQYF. The CDR3 bases are TGTGCCAGCAGCTTAATTCCGGGACTGCTCACAGATACGCAGTATTTT.

J is TRBJ1-2 and V is TRBV19; 7 bases map to TRBD1. V trimming: 9 bases; J trimming: 2 bases; junction bases outside the gene matches: 6. There are 13 residues in the CDR3. CDR1 LNHDA and CDR2 SQIVND come from the germline V gene (reference sequence). This chain's CDR3 is CASTRDSNYGYTF. The CDR3 nucleotides are TGTGCCAGCACTAGGGACAGCAACTATGGCTACACCTTC. The whole variable domain, filled in from reference TRBV19 and TRBJ1-2, reads DGGITQSPKYLFRKEGQNVTLSCEQNLNHDAMYWYRQDPGQGLRLIYYSQIVNDFQKGDIAEGYSVSREKKESFPLTVTSAQKNPTAFYLCASTRDSNYGYTFGSGTRLTVV.